This TCR beta chain was recovered during a study of graft-versus-host responses after intestinal transplantation. Study details: Anti-thymocyte globulin was used for induction in all recipients, who then took tacrolimus and steroids for roughly 3 years. Study-level results: Recipient bone marrow held GvH clones, some seen earlier in ileum or blood. Within the allografts of patients who had graft-donor T cell macrochimerism, graft-versus-host to host-versus-graft clonal ratios were high.

Comment on this clone: What it binds is not known.

TCRdb's table, derived via immunoSEQ multiplex PCR, lists solely in-frame clones and lacks some. The sample shows about 19,000 clones, 90% of them seen only once. Trimming removed 7 bases from V and 0 bases from J, with 13 bases in between. Germline V gives CDR1 SEHNR, CDR2 FQNEAQ (reference sequence). The CDR3 runs 16 residues. This material consisted of PBMCs, taken 350 to 400 days after transplant. The clonotype was recovered from a human patient who received an intestinal transplant, so some T cells may come from the graft donor. The rearrangement links TRBV7-9 to TRBJ1-6, with unresolved D. CDR3 protein: CASTGRTSSYNSPLHF. The DNA for the CDR3 is TGTGCCAGCACAGGCCGGACTAGCTCCTATAATTCACCCCTCCACTTT.